What follows are 27 T cell receptor beta chains derived from one specimen sequenced in a study of blood T cell repertoires in COVID-19. Libraries were prepared by immunoSEQ multiplex PCR; TCRdb keeps only in-frame clonotypes and omits some of them. The sample holds approximately 330,000 clones, approximately 83% seen once. The sample taken for sequencing was PBMCs or T cells enriched from blood (not recorded which). The receptors derive from a woman in her thirties or forties with acute COVID-19.

The chain carries TRBV5-6 and TRBJ2-1, with D tentatively TRBD1 (5 bases). There are 15 residues in the CDR3. In germline, CDR1 is SGHDT, CDR2 YYEEEE. With 1 base removed from V and 6 bases from J, the gap between germline ends came to 14 bases. CDR3 sequence reads: CASSLLVSGLNEQFF. The CDR3 region has the DNA TGTGCCAGCAGCTTGTTAGTATCAGGGCTCAATGAGCAGTTCTTC. Based on the CDR3 plus reference TRBV5-6 and TRBJ2-1, the full variable domain is DAGVTQSPTHLIKTRGQQVTLRCSPKSGHDTVSWYQQALGQGPQFIFQYYEEEERQRGNFPDRFSGHQFPNYSSELNVNALLLGDSALYLCASSLLVSGLNEQFFGPGTRLTVL.

The V call is TRBV5-1, the J call TRBJ2-5, with D possibly TRBD1 on 6 matching bases. The ends were cut back, 3 bases at V and 5 bases at J, with 14 bases in the middle. Germline values: CDR1 SGHRS, CDR2 YFSETQ. The length of the CDR3 is 14 residues. CDR3: CASSSQGIGETQYF. The CDR3 coding sequence is TGCGCCAGCAGCTCACAGGGAATCGGCGAGACCCAGTACTTC.

The chain joins TRBV6-5 to TRBJ1-2, with 7 nucleotides matching TRBD1. The germline V gene encodes CDR1 MNHEY and CDR2 SVGAGI. The CDR3 consists of 14 residues. V shed 2 bases and J 7 bases; nucleotides not matched to a gene: 7. The CDR3 sequence: CASSYDRASGGYTF. The CDR3 DNA sequence: TGTGCCAGCAGTTACGACAGGGCGTCGGGTGGCTACACCTTC.

This clone appeared once. This sequence joins TRBV7-2 and TRBJ1-2, with a possible D match to TRBD1 (6 bases). Per germline, CDR1 SGHTA and CDR2 FQGNSA. The CDR3 has 17 residues. V was shortened by 0 bases and J by 8 bases, with 22 bases between the two germline ends. The DNA for the CDR3 is TGTGCCAGCAGCTTAGCCCTAAACAGGGATCCCCTTATGGGCTACACCTTC. Protein: CASSLALNRDPLMGYTF.

The chain carries TRBV7-4 and TRBJ1-1; D is possibly TRBD1 (6 bases). V was clipped by 5 bases and J by 7 bases, with 23 bases between them. The germline V gene encodes CDR1 SGHVT and CDR2 SQSDAQ. This CDR3 region has 16 residues. The CDR3 DNA sequence: TGTGCCAGCAGCCGTCTCGAGTGGCAGGGGATGGTTGAAGCTTTCTTT. Translation: CASSRLEWQGMVEAFF.

V and J are TRBV6-2 or TRBV6-3 and TRBJ2-7; D not resolved. Germline V gives CDR1 MNHEY, CDR2 SVGEGT. This CDR3 comprises 13 residues. With 2 bases removed from V and 7 bases from J, the gap between germline ends came to 12 bases. For the CDR3, the DNA is TGTGCCAGCAGTTACCGAGCCCGGGTGGAGCAGTACTTC. Protein sequence: CASSYRARVEQYF.

CDR3: CATSRERGTANQPQHF. DNA of the CDR3: TGTGCCACCAGCAGAGAGAGGGGGACAGCTAATCAGCCCCAGCATTTT. V usage is TRBV15 and J usage is TRBJ1-5, with 7 nucleotides matching TRBD1. Germline trimming cut 0 bases from V and 4 bases from J; bases unmatched to any gene: 6. Germline-derived CDR1 and CDR2 are LNHNV and YYDKDF (reference sequence). The CDR3 length is 16 residues.

V and J are TRBV14 and TRBJ1-1; D is perhaps TRBD1 (6 bases). Trimming left V 4 bases short and J 7 bases short, with 13 bases between. The CDR3 is made up of 13 amino acids. Germline V CDR1 and CDR2: SGHDN, FVKESK. The CDR3 DNA is TGTGCCAGCAGCCTCGGGACAATGGGTGAAGCTTTCTTT. As protein: CASSLGTMGEAFF. Full variable domain (rest looked up from reference TRBV14 and TRBJ1-1): EAGVTQFPSHSVIEKGQTVTLRCDPISGHDNLYWYRRVMGKEIKFLLHFVKESKQDESGMPNNRFLAERTGGTYSTLKVQPAELEDSGVYFCASSLGTMGEAFFGQGTRLTVV.

This chain uses TRBV3-1 (or the pseudogene TRBV3-2) with TRBJ1-5; perhaps TRBD1 as D (5 bases). Germline V CDR1 and CDR2: LGHDT, YNNKEL (reference sequence). This CDR3 spans 14 amino acids. V lost 0 bases, J lost 5 bases, and 8 bases lay in between. For the CDR3, the DNA is TGTGCCAGCAGCCAAGACGACAGTTATCAGCCCCAGCATTTT. Protein sequence: CASSQDDSYQPQHF.

V usage is TRBV6-1 and J usage is TRBJ2-7; no clear D gene. The germline CDR1 and CDR2 sequences are MNHNS and SASEGT. The length of the CDR3 is 14 residues. V shed 3 bases and J shed 1 base, with 10 bases lying between them. CDR3 in amino acids: CASSDQVSSYEQYF. The CDR3 DNA reads as TGTGCCAGCAGTGACCAGGTTTCGTCCTACGAGCAGTACTTC.

V usage is TRBV19 and J usage is TRBJ2-4, with 7 bases aligning to TRBD1. Per germline, CDR1 LNHDA and CDR2 SQIVND (reference sequence). This CDR3 has 15 amino acids. The J segment lost 5 bases and the V segment lost 0 bases, leaving 4 bases of the junction unmatched. CDR3 DNA: TGTGCCAGTAGTATAGATACAGGGGACCAAAACATTCAGTACTTC. Its protein is CASSIDTGDQNIQYF.

The CDR3 spells CASSLNPHGTGKAFF. Here the CDR3 DNA reads TGCGCCAGCAGCTTGAATCCCCACGGGACAGGGAAAGCTTTCTTT. The chain is built from TRBV5-1 and TRBJ1-1; 9 bases are a match to TRBD1. Germline lookup yields CDR1 SGHRS and CDR2 YFSETQ. The CDR3 is 15 residues long. After removal of 1 base from V and 9 bases from J, the junction contained 10 bases not matched to a gene.

V gene TRBV5-4 combines with J gene TRBJ2-4; a weak D match, TRBD1 (7 bases). CDR3 length: 16 amino acids. Trimming stripped 3 bases from V and 4 bases from J, with 17 bases between. Germline values: CDR1 SGHNT, CDR2 YYREEE (reference sequence). The CDR3 sequence: CASSWGQGGPKNIQYF. CDR3 sequence (DNA): TGTGCCAGCAGCTGGGGGCAGGGGGGTCCAAAAAACATTCAGTACTTC.

This chain connects TRBV5-4 to TRBJ1-1; 8 nucleotides match TRBD1. The CDR3 extends over 15 amino acids. Germline values: CDR1 SGHNT, CDR2 YYREEE (reference sequence). J gave up 9 bases and V 0 bases, and 10 bases lay outside the gene matches. The CDR3 loop reads CASSLGDRFQRQAFF. In DNA form, the CDR3 reads TGTGCCAGCAGCTTGGGGGACAGGTTCCAACGACAAGCTTTCTTT.

This clone was seen a handful of times. The chain joins TRBV14 to TRBJ1-2, with a weak D call TRBD1 (6 bases). Trimming pared 4 bases from V and 4 bases from J, leaving 13 bases between. This CDR3 is 14 amino acids long. Germline CDR1 and CDR2: SGHDN and FVKESK. The chain's CDR3 is CASSPRQERYGYTF. Here the CDR3 DNA reads TGTGCCAGCAGCCCTCGACAGGAGCGCTATGGCTACACCTTC.

This chain joins TRBV9 and TRBJ2-7, with TRBD1 as a possible D gene (6 bases). V was cut by 4 bases and J by 4 bases, with 18 bases left in between. CDR1 is SGDLS and CDR2 is YYNGEE in the germline V gene. This CDR3 has 15 residues. CDR3 residues: CASSTRTEAGYEQYF. As DNA, the CDR3 is TGTGCCAGCAGCACCCGGACAGAGGCAGGTTACGAGCAGTACTTC.

The gene calls are TRBV19 and TRBJ1-5; 7 bases line up with TRBD1. The CDR3 is 17 amino acids. V shed 7 bases, J shed 0 bases, and the junction held 12 bases outside the gene matches. Germline loops: CDR1 LNHDA, CDR2 SQIVND (reference sequence). The CDR3: CASNPEDRLYSNQPQHF. The CDR3 coding sequence is TGTGCCAGTAACCCTGAGGACAGGCTATATAGCAATCAGCCCCAGCATTTT.

The rearrangement links TRBV18 to TRBJ2-3; 11 nucleotides match TRBD1. With V trimmed by 2 bases and J by 3 bases, 1 base remained unmatched. This CDR3 is 15 amino acids long. In germline, CDR1 is KGHSH, CDR2 LQKENI. The CDR3 sequence is CASSPWDRGTDTQYF. The CDR3 nucleotides read TGTGCCAGCTCACCATGGGACAGGGGGACAGATACGCAGTATTTT.

V is TRBV7-2 and J is TRBJ2-7, with 9 bases identical to TRBD2. V was pared by 4 bases and J by 3 bases, with 10 bases of the junction left unmatched. This CDR3 has 16 residues. From germline, CDR1 is SGHTA and CDR2 FQGNSA. CDR3 sequence reads: CASSSWGSGRFYEQYF. The DNA of the CDR3 is TGTGCCAGCAGCTCATGGGGGAGCGGGAGGTTCTACGAGCAGTACTTC.

The V gene is TRBV4-2, the J gene TRBJ1-2; 10 nucleotides match TRBD1. CDR3 size: 15 residues. V lost 2 bases, J lost 2 bases, and 2 bases stayed unmatched. The V gene's germline CDR1 is LGHNA and CDR2 YNFKEQ. CDR3 in amino acids: CASSQLTGGNYGYTF. The CDR3 region has the DNA TGTGCCAGCAGCCAACTGACAGGGGGCAACTATGGCTACACCTTC.

The rearrangement joins TRBV14 to TRBJ1-2; no reliable D call. CDR3 size: 15 residues. The V and J ends lost 2 bases and 4 bases respectively, with 14 bases between them. The V gene's germline CDR1 is SGHDN and CDR2 FVKESK. The CDR3 DNA reads as TGTGCCAGCAGCCAAACAACATCGGGGTTCTATGGCTACACCTTC. Protein sequence: CASSQTTSGFYGYTF.

The rearrangement joins TRBV10-3 to TRBJ1-2, with TRBD1 matching 7 bases. CDR3 size: 13 residues. Trimming cost V 2 bases and J 5 bases; bases outside gene matches: 2. The V gene's germline CDR1 is ENHRY and CDR2 SYGVKD. The CDR3 DNA follows: TGTGCCATCAGTGAGGGACAGGTATATGGCTACACCTTC. This translates into CAISEGQVYGYTF.

The chain is built from TRBV7-8 and TRBJ2-5; D uncertain. Germline V gives CDR1 SGHVS, CDR2 FQNEAQ. The CDR3 contains 15 residues. The germline V and J ends were trimmed by 3 bases and 0 bases, with 11 bases remaining between them. CDR3 bases: TGTGCCAGCAGCTTGACCCGACGGGACCAAGAGACCCAGTACTTC. It encodes CASSLTRRDQETQYF. The full variable domain, rest sourced from reference TRBV7-8 and TRBJ2-5, is GAGVSQSPRYKVAKRGQDVALRCDPISGHVSLFWYQQALGQGPEFLTYFQNEAQLDKSGLPSDRFFAERPEGSVSTLKIQRTQQEDSAVYLCASSLTRRDQETQYFGPGTRLLVL.

Notes on this clone: This same CDR3 is encoded by further DNA sequences in the sample. The CDR3 spells CASSVSPGSYNEQFF. CDR3 DNA sequence: TGTGCCAGCAGCGTAAGTCCGGGATCCTACAATGAGCAGTTCTTC. This chain joins TRBV9 and TRBJ2-1, with D maybe TRBD2 (5 bases). This CDR3 has 15 amino acids. The V and J ends lost 1 base and 1 base respectively, with 9 bases between them. Germline V gives CDR1 SGDLS, CDR2 YYNGEE. Full variable domain (missing parts from reference TRBV9 and TRBJ2-1): DSGVTQTPKHLITATGQRVTLRCSPRSGDLSVYWYQQSLDQGLQFLIQYYNGEERAKGNILERFSAQQFPDLHSELNLSSLELGDSALYFCASSVSPGSYNEQFFGPGTRLTVL.

The rearrangement links TRBV3-1 (or the pseudogene TRBV3-2) to TRBJ2-7, with TRBD2 identical over 12 bases. Trimming took 4 bases from V and 0 from J; bases not matched to a gene: 7. This CDR3 comprises 17 residues. Germline CDR1 reads LGHDT; CDR2 reads YNNKEL (reference sequence). The DNA for the CDR3 is TGTGCCAGCAGCCTCGGACTAGCGGGGCGCAGCTCCTACGAGCAGTACTTC. Translation gives CASSLGLAGRSSYEQYF.

The CDR3 DNA is TGTGCCAGCAGCAAAATAGCGGGTCCGTCTGGGGCCAACGTCCTGACTTTC. Its protein product is CASSKIAGPSGANVLTF. The chain is built from TRBV11-2 and TRBJ2-6, with 7 bases lining up with TRBD2. CDR1 and CDR2 from the germline V gene are SGHAT and FQNNGV. This CDR3 is 17 amino acids long. J lost 1 base, V lost 5 bases, and 8 bases had no gene match.

The J gene is TRBJ2-3, the V gene TRBV18, with a tentative D call TRBD2 (5 bases). Trimming pared 2 bases from V and 6 bases from J, leaving 15 bases between. The CDR3 loop spans 15 amino acids. Germline CDR1 KGHSH, CDR2 LQKENI. The CDR3 loop reads CASSPVRGNLDTQYF. CDR3 sequence (DNA): TGTGCCAGCTCACCAGTTAGAGGGAATCTCGATACGCAGTATTTT. The whole variable domain, remainder taken from reference TRBV18 and TRBJ2-3, is NAGVMQNPRHLVRRRGQEARLRCSPMKGHSHVYWYRQLPEEGLKFMVYLQKENIIDESGMPKERFSAEFPKEGPSILRIQQVVRGDSAAYFCASSPVRGNLDTQYFGPGTRLTVL.